These T cell receptor beta chains were read from a single sample in a study of cytomegalovirus exposure and HLA in healthy donors. Only in-frame clones appear in the TCRdb table, and some are missing; sequencing was by immunoSEQ multiplex PCR. The sample contains some 120,000 clones, about 90% of which appear only once. The material sequenced was PBMCs. Receptor source: a woman younger than 30 in good health and CMV-seronegative. The CDR3 runs from the conserved cysteine through the conserved F or W. A D gene is named only where the DNA matches it firmly. The size of a clone is reported for some rows only, either as once, few or many, or as a class for expanded clones.

TRBJ1-1	.	.	15	TRBV18	CASSPGVGALTEAFF	TGTGCCAGCTCACCAGGGGTAGGGGCGCTCACTGAAGCTTTCTTT
TRBJ2-7	.	.	15	TRBV5-1	CASSQQTSGRYEQYF	TGCGCCAGCAGCCAACAGACATCAGGGCGCTACGAGCAGTACTTC
TRBJ2-1	TRBD1	once	12	TRBV7-2	CASSRQGFEQFF	TGTGCCAGCAGCCGACAGGGGTTTGAGCAGTTCTTC
TRBJ2-3	TRBD2	.	14	TRBV2	CASSFAGEGDTQYF	TGTGCCAGCAGTTTCGCGGGAGAGGGAGATACGCAGTATTTT
TRBJ2-7	.	.	15	TRBV5-6	CASSLGGIHSYEQYF	TGTGCCAGCAGCTTAGGGGGAATCCACTCCTACGAGCAGTACTTC
TRBJ2-1	TRBD2	.	15	TRBV27	CASSLSGTSYNEQFF	TGTGCCAGCAGTCTAAGCGGGACTTCCTACAATGAGCAGTTCTTC
TRBJ2-2	.	.	14	TRBV6-1	CASSGLRNTGELFF	TGTGCCAGCAGTGGACTAAGAAACACCGGGGAGCTGTTTTTT
TRBJ2-5	.	.	12	TRBV2	CASSAPQETQYF	TGTGCCAGCAGTGCTCCGCAAGAGACCCAGTACTTC
TRBJ1-4	TRBD1	once	15	TRBV6-6	CASSNRQGLGEKLFF	TGTGCCAGCAGTAACCGACAGGGTTTGGGGGAAAAACTGTTTTTT
TRBJ2-5	TRBD1	.	14	TRBV27	CASSLTGGLETQYF	TGTGCCAGCAGTTTGACAGGGGGCTTGGAGACCCAGTACTTC
TRBJ1-1	.	.	15	TRBV7-8	CASSPWTVQNTEAFF	TGTGCCAGCAGCCCGTGGACAGTTCAGAACACTGAAGCTTTCTTT
TRBJ2-7	TRBD1	.	14	TRBV6-6	CASSPGTGSYEQYF	TGTGCCAGCAGTCCCGGGACAGGTTCCTACGAGCAGTACTTC
TRBJ1-4	TRBD1	.	14	TRBV2	CASSDRGLGEKLFF	TGTGCCAGCTCGGACAGGGGGCTTGGTGAAAAACTGTTTTTT
TRBJ2-7	.	.	16	TRBV27	CATSPDRAPRGYEQYF	TGTGCCACCAGCCCCGACCGGGCCCCAAGGGGTTACGAGCAGTACTTC
TRBJ2-1	TRBD2	.	19	TRBV7-9	CASSPMRAGVGLSYNEQFF	TGTGCCAGCAGCCCGATGAGAGCGGGAGTGGGACTCTCCTACAATGAGCAGTTCTTC
TRBJ2-5	TRBD2	.	15	TRBV2	CASTGLAPLIQTQYF	TGTGCCAGCACCGGACTAGCTCCCCTAATCCAGACCCAGTACTTC
TRBJ2-1	.	.	15	TRBV7-2	CASSWEVGPRNEQFF	TGTGCCAGCAGCTGGGAGGTGGGGCCAAGGAATGAGCAGTTCTTC
TRBJ1-2	TRBD1	.	14	TRBV2	CASTRGQGGYGYTF	TGTGCCAGCACTCGAGGACAGGGGGGCTATGGCTACACCTTC
TRBJ2-1	TRBD2	.	15	TRBV7-8	CASSDRLASYNEQFF	TGTGCCAGCAGCGACCGACTAGCTTCCTACAATGAGCAGTTCTTC
TRBJ2-7	.	.	14	TRBV7-9	CASSFVDSSYEQYF	TGTGCCAGCAGCTTCGTGGACAGCTCCTACGAGCAGTACTTC
TRBJ2-3	TRBD2	.	10	TRBV20-1	CSAGGDTQYF	TGCAGTGCCGGGGGGGATACGCAGTATTTT
TRBJ1-2	.	.	16	TRBV28	CASSPTGPRTNYGYTF	TGTGCCAGCAGTCCGACAGGCCCTCGAACTAACTATGGCTACACCTTC
TRBJ1-2	.	.	15	TRBV19	CASSIGTGNMGGYTF	TGTGCCAGTAGTATTGGAACGGGGAATATGGGGGGCTACACCTTC
TRBJ1-1	.	.	14	TRBV6-5	CASSYEASTTEAFF	TGTGCCAGCAGTTACGAGGCCTCAACCACTGAAGCTTTCTTT
TRBJ1-2	TRBD1	.	14	TRBV5-4	CASSLENRGDGYTF	TGTGCCAGCAGCTTGGAAAACAGGGGGGACGGCTACACCTTC
TRBJ2-3	.	once	13	TRBV7-8	CAGGGGSTDTQYF	TGTGCCGGGGGGGGCGGAAGCACAGATACGCAGTATTTT
TRBJ2-1	TRBD2	.	16	TRBV7-3	CASSFFGLAGVDEQFF	TGTGCCAGCAGCTTTTTTGGGCTAGCGGGAGTTGATGAGCAGTTCTTC
TRBJ2-1	.	.	14	TRBV6-5	CASSYLQTYNEQFF	TGTGCCAGCAGTTACCTTCAGACCTACAATGAGCAGTTCTTC
TRBJ1-1	.	.	13	TRBV6-5	CASSSGWHTEAFF	TGTGCCAGCAGTTCAGGCTGGCACACTGAAGCTTTCTTT
TRBJ1-1	.	.	13	TRBV10-3	CAISESSGRQAFF	TGTGCCATCAGTGAGTCGTCAGGCCGCCAAGCTTTCTTT
TRBJ1-2	TRBD1	.	16	TRBV6-1	CASSEPGTGAYYGYTF	TGTGCCAGCAGTGAGCCCGGGACAGGGGCATACTATGGCTACACCTTC
TRBJ2-1	TRBD2	.	15	TRBV6-1	CASSERLAGANEQFF	TGTGCCAGCAGTGAAAGACTAGCGGGGGCCAATGAGCAGTTCTTC
TRBJ2-1	.	.	15	TRBV6-1	CASNQDSTRLDEQFF	TGTGCCAGCAACCAGGACAGCACTCGGCTCGATGAGCAGTTCTTC
TRBJ1-2	.	.	16	TRBV6-6	CASSSTRLGADYGYTF	TGTGCCAGCAGCTCAACACGACTGGGGGCGGACTATGGCTACACCTTC
TRBJ2-7	TRBD2	.	16	TRBV6-6	CASSYLAGASSYEQYF	TGTGCCAGCAGTTATCTGGCGGGAGCGAGCTCCTACGAGCAGTACTTC
TRBJ2-3	.	.	14	TRBV9	CASSVLSSTDTQYF	TGTGCCAGCAGCGTACTTTCCAGCACAGATACGCAGTATTTT
TRBJ2-7	TRBD2	.	15	TRBV10-3	CAISEASGFSYEQYF	TGTGCCATCAGTGAGGCTAGCGGGTTCTCCTACGAGCAGTACTTC
TRBJ2-7	.	.	15	TRBV19	CASSIAGTLSYEQYF	TGTGCCAGTAGTATCGCCGGGACACTATCCTACGAGCAGTACTTC
TRBJ2-1	.	.	18	TRBV13	CASSSISPGRINYNEQFF	TGTGCCAGCAGCTCGATTTCCCCGGGTAGAATCAATTACAATGAGCAGTTCTTC
TRBJ2-5	TRBD1	.	13	TRBV18	CASSQSRGETQYF	TGTGCCAGCTCACAGAGCAGGGGGGAGACCCAGTACTTC
TRBJ1-4	TRBD1	.	13	TRBV5-6	CASSVRDSLKLFF	TGTGCCAGCAGCGTCCGGGACAGCCTAAAACTGTTTTTT
TRBJ1-2	TRBD1	.	15	TRBV2	CASSIERQGNYGYTF	TGTGCCAGCAGTATAGAGCGACAGGGCAACTATGGCTACACCTTC
TRBJ1-4	.	.	17	TRBV4-3	CASSQQPVQGIEEKLFF	TGCGCCAGCAGCCAACAACCAGTCCAGGGTATTGAGGAAAAACTGTTTTTT
TRBJ2-7	.	.	14	TRBV7-9	CASSFDGGVYEQYF	TGTGCCAGCAGCTTCGACGGGGGAGTGTACGAGCAGTACTTC
TRBJ2-5	TRBD2	.	14	TRBV7-9	CASSLVLAEETQYF	TGTGCCAGCAGCTTAGTACTAGCGGAAGAGACCCAGTACTTC